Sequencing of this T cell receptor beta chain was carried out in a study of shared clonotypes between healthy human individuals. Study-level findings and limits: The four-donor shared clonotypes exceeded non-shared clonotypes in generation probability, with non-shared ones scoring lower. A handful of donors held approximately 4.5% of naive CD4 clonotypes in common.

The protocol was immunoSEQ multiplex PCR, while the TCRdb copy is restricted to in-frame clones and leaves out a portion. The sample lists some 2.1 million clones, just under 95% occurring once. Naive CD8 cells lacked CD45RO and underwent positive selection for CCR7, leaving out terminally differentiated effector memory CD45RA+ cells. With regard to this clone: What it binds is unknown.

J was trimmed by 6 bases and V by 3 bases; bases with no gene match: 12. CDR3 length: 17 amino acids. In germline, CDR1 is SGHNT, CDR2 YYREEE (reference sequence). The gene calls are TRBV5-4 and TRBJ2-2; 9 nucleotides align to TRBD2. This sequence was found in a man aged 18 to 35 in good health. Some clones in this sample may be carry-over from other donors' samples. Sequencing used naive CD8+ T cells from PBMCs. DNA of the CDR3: TGTGCCAGCAGCTCTAGACTAGCGGTCAACAAGCCCGGGGAGCTGTTTTTT. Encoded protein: CASSSRLAVNKPGELFF.